Each of the 25 T cell receptor beta chains below was sequenced from the same sample in a study of T-cell reconstitution after alpha-beta-depleted transplantation in children. The library targeted TCRbeta and was prepared with unique molecular identifiers. TCRdb called the PCR reads again in MiXCR, with one record for every CDR3 protein. The table has about a million distinct CDR3 sequences, roughly 29% seen once. The material sequenced was PBMCs, mostly from graft donor cells, taken 360 days after TCRalphabeta/CD19-depleted stem cell transplant. The receptors stem from a boy less than two years old who had a stem cell transplant for SCID, so the T cells may come from the graft donor.

The V and J genes are TRBV6-5 and TRBJ1-2; D is ambiguous. The V gene lost 4 bases and the J gene lost 6 bases, with 12 bases spanning the gap. Germline V gene sequence: CDR1 MNHEY, CDR2 SVGAGI. The CDR3 has 13 residues. The CDR3, as DNA: TGTGCCAGCAGTTCGCGGACCGGTGATGGCTACACCTTC. As protein: CASSSRTGDGYTF.

This clonotype was detected a few times. V and J are TRBV6-2 or TRBV6-3 and TRBJ2-3; 11 positions match TRBD2. There are 16 residues in the CDR3. Germline CDR1 reads MNHEY; CDR2 reads SVGEGT. J gave up 5 bases and V 4 bases, and 8 bases lay outside the gene matches. The chain's CDR3 is CASSWGVAGGRDTQYF. The CDR3 DNA sequence: TGTGCCAGCAGTTGGGGGGTAGCGGGGGGGCGAGATACGCAGTATTTT.

The J gene is TRBJ2-7, the V gene TRBV5-1; the D gene is possibly TRBD1 (7 bases). Deletions cut 3 bases from V and 3 bases from J, with 13 bases between. The CDR3 is 14 amino acids. The germline V gene has CDR1 SGHRS and CDR2 YFSETQ. The CDR3 DNA sequence: TGCGCCAGCAGCTATAACAGGGGACTCTACGAGCAGTACTTC. As protein: CASSYNRGLYEQYF.

V and J are TRBV23-1 and TRBJ2-1; 8 nucleotides line up with TRBD1. TRBV23-1 is flagged as an ORF with uncertain function. V dropped 2 bases and J dropped 0; count of bases not matched to a gene: 3. The length of the CDR3 is 16 residues. The CDR3, as DNA: TGCGCCAGCAGTCAACCTGACAGGGGCTCCTACAATGAGCAGTTCTTC. It specifies CASSQPDRGSYNEQFF.

The sample holds a few counts of this clonotype. The gene calls are TRBV27 and TRBJ2-1, with D possibly being TRBD1 or TRBD2 (5 bases each). V lost 2 bases to trimming and J lost 2 bases, with 10 bases between them. CDR1 and CDR2 (germline): MNHEY, SMNVEV (reference sequence). The CDR3 totals 15 residues. The CDR3 DNA follows: TGTGCCAGCAGTTTAATGGGGACCCCCTACAATGAGCAGTTCTTC. This encodes CASSLMGTPYNEQFF.

The chain combines TRBV5-5 with TRBJ2-3, with TRBD1 as a possible D gene (5 bases). Germline V lookup: CDR1 SGHKS, CDR2 YYEKEE (reference sequence). The CDR3 has 14 residues. Trimming cost V 2 bases and J 2 bases, with 9 bases left between them. For the CDR3, the DNA is TGTGCCAGCAGCTTCTCGACAGTCACAGATACGCAGTATTTT. Protein: CASSFSTVTDTQYF. The full variable domain, in which reference TRBV5-5 and TRBJ2-3 provide the parts outside the CDR3, is DAGVTQSPTHLIKTRGQQVTLRCSPISGHKSVSWYQQVLGQGPQFIFQYYEKEERGRGNFPDRFSARQFPNYSSELNVNALLLGDSALYLCASSFSTVTDTQYFGPGTRLTVL.

The chain carries TRBV20-1 and TRBJ1-2; a possible D gene is TRBD1 (5 bases). Trimming left V 1 base short and J 4 bases short, with 13 bases between. CDR3 size: 14 residues. CDR1 is DFQATT, CDR2 SNEGSKA, per germline (reference sequence). The DNA for the CDR3 is TGCAGTGCTAGAGGGGACCCCAGAGGCTATGGCTACACCTTC. Translation gives CSARGDPRGYGYTF.

The rearrangement uses TRBV2 and TRBJ2-5, with 8 nucleotides matching TRBD2. After removal of 10 bases from V and 0 bases from J, the junction contained 13 bases not matched to a gene. From germline, CDR1 is SNHLY and CDR2 FYNNEI. This CDR3 is 16 amino acids long. CDR3 amino acids: CATRDVGGGYQETQYF. In DNA, the CDR3 is TGTGCCACCAGGGACGTCGGGGGGGGTTACCAAGAGACCCAGTACTTC. Using reference TRBV2 and TRBJ2-5 for the parts outside the CDR3, the full variable domain is EPEVTQTPSHQVTQMGQEVILRCVPISNHLYFYWYRQILGQKVEFLVSFYNNEISEKSEIFDDQFSVERPDGSNFTLKIRSTKLEDSAMYFCATRDVGGGYQETQYFGPGTRLLVL.

The chain carries TRBV5-1 and TRBJ2-2; D might be TRBD1 or TRBD2, each matching 5 bases. This CDR3 is built from 15 residues. The ends were cut back, 6 bases at V and 0 bases at J, with 12 bases in the middle. Germline CDR1 is SGHRS and CDR2 is YFSETQ. The CDR3 DNA is TGCGCCAGCACCCCGGGACCGCCGAACACCGGGGAGCTGTTTTTT. This translates into CASTPGPPNTGELFF. Using reference TRBV5-1 and TRBJ2-2 for the parts outside the CDR3, the full variable domain is KAGVTQTPRYLIKTRGQQVTLSCSPISGHRSVSWYQQTPGQGLQFLFEYFSETQRNKGNFPGRFSGRQFSNSRSEMNVSTLELGDSALYLCASTPGPPNTGELFFGEGSRLTVL.

This clonotype was found a few times. The gene calls are TRBV18 and TRBJ2-5; 8 bases are a match to TRBD2. The germline CDR1 and CDR2 sequences are KGHSH and LQKENI. The CDR3 is 18 amino acids. V was clipped by 1 base and J by 2 bases; unmatched bases: 12. CDR3 sequence: CASSPLGSLAGKQETQYF. For the CDR3, the DNA is TGTGCCAGCTCACCACTGGGATCTCTAGCGGGCAAACAAGAGACCCAGTACTTC. Supplemented by reference TRBV18 and TRBJ2-5, the full variable domain reads NAGVMQNPRHLVRRRGQEARLRCSPMKGHSHVYWYRQLPEEGLKFMVYLQKENIIDESGMPKERFSAEFPKEGPSILRIQQVVRGDSAAYFCASSPLGSLAGKQETQYFGPGTRLLVL.

V is TRBV4-3 and J is TRBJ2-1; D gene unclear. V shed 0 bases and J shed 0 bases, with 12 bases lying between them. Looked up from germline, CDR1 is LGHNA and CDR2 is YSLEER. The CDR3 totals 17 residues. The CDR3 loop reads CASSQDLRSSSYNEQFF. CDR3 sequence (DNA): TGCGCCAGCAGCCAAGATCTTAGGTCTAGCTCCTACAATGAGCAGTTCTTC.

There are a few counts of this clonotype. This chain joins TRBV6-1 and TRBJ2-7; 10 nucleotides match TRBD1. Per the germline V gene, CDR1 is MNHNS and CDR2 is SASEGT. This CDR3 has 14 amino acids. With 6 bases clipped from V and 1 base from J, the junction kept 3 bases outside the gene matches. The CDR3 nucleotides read TGTGCCAGCAGGACAGGGGGCGGTTCCTACGAGCAGTACTTC. Encoded protein: CASRTGGGSYEQYF.

J is TRBJ1-1 and V is TRBV21-1; the D segment call TRBD1 is taken from the table without a DNA check. TRBV21-1 is a pseudogene. The CDR3 is 18 residues long. The CDR3 sequence: CASSKVADPPRMNTEAFF. In DNA form, the CDR3 reads TGTGCCAGCAGCAAAGTCGCAGATCCCCCGAGGATGAACACTGAAGCTTTCTTT.

The rearrangement links TRBV12-3 or TRBV12-4 to TRBJ1-2; tentatively, D is TRBD1 (5 bases). The CDR3 has 14 residues. V lost 4 bases to trimming and J lost 0 bases, with 9 bases between them. This chain's CDR3 is CASSYQGANYGYTF. The CDR3 coding sequence is TGTGCCAGCAGTTATCAGGGCGCTAACTATGGCTACACCTTC.

This clonotype turned up a few times. V is TRBV4-2 and J is TRBJ1-4; TRBD1 matches 9 bases. CDR3 length: 15 amino acids. J lost 12 bases, V lost 2 bases, and 10 bases had no gene match. Germline V lookup: CDR1 LGHNA, CDR2 YNFKEQ. CDR3 DNA sequence: TGTGCCAGCAGCCAAAGAGCGGGACAGGGTTCGGAACTGTTTTTT. It is translated as CASSQRAGQGSELFF.

This sequence joins TRBV6-5 and TRBJ2-5; D is perhaps TRBD2 (6 bases). V was trimmed by 0 bases and J by 4 bases, leaving 15 bases between them. Germline assignment: CDR1 MNHEY and CDR2 SVGAGI. The CDR3 is made up of 16 amino acids. CDR3 protein: CASSYSTQGGGETQYF. DNA of the CDR3: TGTGCCAGCAGTTACTCCACTCAGGGAGGTGGAGAGACCCAGTACTTC.

This sequence joins TRBV9 and TRBJ2-1; D tentatively reads TRBD1 or TRBD2 (5 bases each). The CDR3 length is 15 residues. Germline V gene data show CDR1 as SGDLS and CDR2 as YYNGEE. V was trimmed by 1 base and J by 0 bases, leaving 8 bases between them. CDR3 DNA sequence: TGTGCCAGCAGCGTAAAGGGGAGCTCCTACAATGAGCAGTTCTTC. Encoded protein: CASSVKGSSYNEQFF.

The chain links TRBV15 to TRBJ2-1; TRBD2 agrees at 10 bases. Per the germline V gene, CDR1 is LNHNV and CDR2 is YYDKDF (reference sequence). V trimming: 1 base; J trimming: 4 bases; junction bases outside the gene matches: 7. The CDR3 consists of 17 residues. The CDR3 sequence is CATSRVVSGGSYNEQFF. In DNA form, the CDR3 reads TGTGCCACCAGCAGAGTTGTTAGCGGGGGGTCATACAATGAGCAGTTCTTC.

The chain recombines TRBV20-1 with TRBJ1-1; D is perhaps TRBD1 (5 bases). This CDR3 has 15 residues. Germline CDR1 reads DFQATT; CDR2 reads SNEGSKA (reference sequence). Deletions cut 1 base from V and 4 bases from J, with 16 bases between. As DNA, the CDR3 is TGCAGTGCTAGAGCATTTCAGGGAGGTAGCACTGAAGCTTTCTTT. Its translation: CSARAFQGGSTEAFF.

J is TRBJ1-1 and V is TRBV10-3; D is ambiguous. This CDR3 contains 13 residues. CDR1 and CDR2 from the germline V gene are ENHRY and SYGVKD. The germline V and J ends were trimmed by 6 bases and 7 bases, with 15 bases remaining between them. Here the CDR3 reads CAISGLLGGEAFF. The CDR3 DNA is TGTGCCATCAGCGGACTTTTAGGCGGTGAAGCTTTCTTT.

The CDR3: CASRLPLGRRNTEAFF. CDR3 DNA sequence: TGTGCCAGCAGGCTCCCCTTGGGACGGAGGAACACTGAAGCTTTCTTT. The V gene is TRBV12-3 or TRBV12-4, the J gene TRBJ1-1; possible D gene TRBD1, 5 bases. The ends were cut back, 6 bases at V and 1 base at J, with 18 bases in the middle. The CDR3 runs 16 residues.

This rearrangement joins TRBV20-1 to TRBJ2-7, with a weak D call TRBD1 (5 bases). Germline CDR1 reads DFQATT; CDR2 reads SNEGSKA (reference sequence). The V and J ends lost 2 bases and 2 bases respectively, with 13 bases between them. The CDR3 length is 14 residues. This CDR3 is CSARRQSPPYEQYF. As DNA, the CDR3 is TGCAGTGCTAGACGACAGTCGCCTCCCTACGAGCAGTACTTC.

The CDR3 DNA is TGTGCCAGCAGCCCACGACCGACTAACACAGATACGCAGCATTTT. Its translation: CASSPRPTNTDTQHF. The chain uses TRBV7-2 and TRBJ2-3; the D is unclear. Gene TRBJ1-5 matches the end of the DNA better, so the J call may be wrong. The germline CDR1 and CDR2 sequences are SGHTA and FQGNSA. The CDR3 covers 15 residues.

This clonotype was counted between two and nine times. The chain uses TRBV4-3 and TRBJ2-3, with TRBD2 matching 7 bases. The V gene's germline CDR1 is LGHNA and CDR2 YSLEER. V shed 0 bases and J 2 bases; nucleotides not matched to a gene: 5. CDR3 length: 16 amino acids. The CDR3, as DNA: TGCGCCAGCAGCCAAGAATGGCGGGGGAACACAGATACGCAGTATTTT. Amino acids: CASSQEWRGNTDTQYF.

This chain links TRBV12-3 or TRBV12-4 with TRBJ2-1; no reliable D call. The length of the CDR3 is 15 residues. Trimming took off 6 bases at V and 8 bases at J, with 20 bases between the two ends. DNA for the CDR3: TGTGCCAGCAGGGTCTTGGGGAAAAGGGATGATGAGCAGTTCTTC. Translation: CASRVLGKRDDEQFF.